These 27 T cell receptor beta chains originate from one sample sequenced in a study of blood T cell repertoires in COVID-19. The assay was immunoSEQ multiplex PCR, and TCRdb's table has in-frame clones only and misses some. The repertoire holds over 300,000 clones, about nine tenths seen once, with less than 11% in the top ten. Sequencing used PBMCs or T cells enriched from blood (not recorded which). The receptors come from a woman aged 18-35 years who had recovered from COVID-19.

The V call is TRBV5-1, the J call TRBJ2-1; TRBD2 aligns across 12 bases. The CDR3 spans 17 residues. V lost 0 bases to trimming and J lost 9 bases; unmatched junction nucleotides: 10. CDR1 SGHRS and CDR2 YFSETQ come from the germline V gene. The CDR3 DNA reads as TGCGCCAGCAGCTTGGGAACTAGCGGGAGGTCTAGTAGTGAGCAGTTCTTC. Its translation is CASSLGTSGRSSSEQFF. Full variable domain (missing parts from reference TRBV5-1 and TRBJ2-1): KAGVTQTPRYLIKTRGQQVTLSCSPISGHRSVSWYQQTPGQGLQFLFEYFSETQRNKGNFPGRFSGRQFSNSRSEMNVSTLELGDSALYLCASSLGTSGRSSSEQFFGPGTRLTVL.

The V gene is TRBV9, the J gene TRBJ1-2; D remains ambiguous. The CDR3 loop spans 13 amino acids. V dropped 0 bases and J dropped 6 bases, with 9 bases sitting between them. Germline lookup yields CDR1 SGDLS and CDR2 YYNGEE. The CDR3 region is CASSVGQSHGYTF. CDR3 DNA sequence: TGTGCCAGCAGCGTAGGGCAGTCCCATGGCTACACCTTC.

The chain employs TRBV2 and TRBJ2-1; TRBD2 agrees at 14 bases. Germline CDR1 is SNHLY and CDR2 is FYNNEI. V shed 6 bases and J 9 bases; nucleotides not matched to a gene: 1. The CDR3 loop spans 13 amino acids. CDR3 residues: CASRTSGRGEQFF. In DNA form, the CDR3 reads TGTGCCAGCAGGACTAGCGGGAGGGGTGAGCAGTTCTTC.

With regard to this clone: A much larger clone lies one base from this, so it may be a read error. The CDR3 bases are TGTGCCAGCAGCCCCGGGACTAGCGCCTACGAGCAGTACTTC. Protein: CASSPGTSAYEQYF. The gene calls are TRBV3-1 (or the pseudogene TRBV3-2) and TRBJ2-7; 10 bases map to TRBD2. CDR3 length equals 14 residues. Looked up from germline, CDR1 is LGHDT and CDR2 is YNNKEL (reference sequence). V lost 4 bases, J lost 2 bases, and 2 bases stayed unmatched.

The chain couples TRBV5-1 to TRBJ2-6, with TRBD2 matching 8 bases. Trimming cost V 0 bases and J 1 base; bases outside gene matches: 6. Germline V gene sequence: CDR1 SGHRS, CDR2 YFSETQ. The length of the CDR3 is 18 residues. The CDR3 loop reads CASSLEERESSGANVLTF. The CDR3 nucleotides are TGCGCCAGCAGCTTGGAGGAGCGGGAGTCGTCTGGGGCCAACGTCCTGACTTTC.

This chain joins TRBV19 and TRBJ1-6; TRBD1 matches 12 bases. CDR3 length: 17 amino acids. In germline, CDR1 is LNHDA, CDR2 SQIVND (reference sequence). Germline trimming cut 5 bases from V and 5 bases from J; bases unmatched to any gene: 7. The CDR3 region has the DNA TGTGCCAGTAGTTCCGGGACAGGGGGCTGGAATAATTCACCCCTCCACTTT. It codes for CASSSGTGGWNNSPLHF. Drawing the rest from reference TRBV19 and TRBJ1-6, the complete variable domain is DGGITQSPKYLFRKEGQNVTLSCEQNLNHDAMYWYRQDPGQGLRLIYYSQIVNDFQKGDIAEGYSVSREKKESFPLTVTSAQKNPTAFYLCASSSGTGGWNNSPLHFGNGTRLTVT.

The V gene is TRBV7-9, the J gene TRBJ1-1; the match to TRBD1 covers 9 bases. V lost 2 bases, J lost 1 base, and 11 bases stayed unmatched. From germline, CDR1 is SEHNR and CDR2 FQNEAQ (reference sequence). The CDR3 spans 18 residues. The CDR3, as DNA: TGTGCCAGCAGCTTAAAAGGAGAGACAGGGGGTTCGAACACTGAAGCTTTCTTT. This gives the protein CASSLKGETGGSNTEAFF. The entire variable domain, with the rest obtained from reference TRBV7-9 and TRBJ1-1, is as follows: DTGVSQNPRHKITKRGQNVTFRCDPISEHNRLYWYRQTLGQGPEFLTYFQNEAQLEKSRLLSDRFSAERPKGSFSTLEIQRTEQGDSAMYLCASSLKGETGGSNTEAFFGQGTRLTVV.

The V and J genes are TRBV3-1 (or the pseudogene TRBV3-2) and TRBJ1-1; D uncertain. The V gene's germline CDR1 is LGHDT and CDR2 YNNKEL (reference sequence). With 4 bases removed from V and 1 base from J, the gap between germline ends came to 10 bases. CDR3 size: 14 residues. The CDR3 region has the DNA TGTGCCAGCAGCCTTAGAGGGTCGAACACTGAAGCTTTCTTT. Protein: CASSLRGSNTEAFF.

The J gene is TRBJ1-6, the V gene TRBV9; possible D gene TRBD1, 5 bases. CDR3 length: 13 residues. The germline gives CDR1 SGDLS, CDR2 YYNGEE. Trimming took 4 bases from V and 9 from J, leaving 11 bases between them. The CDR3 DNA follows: TGTGCCAGCAGCCGGGACTTCACTTCACCCCTCCACTTT. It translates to CASSRDFTSPLHF.

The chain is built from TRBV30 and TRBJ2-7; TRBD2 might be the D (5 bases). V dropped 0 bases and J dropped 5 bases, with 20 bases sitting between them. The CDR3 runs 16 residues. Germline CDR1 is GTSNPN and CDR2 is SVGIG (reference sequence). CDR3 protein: CAWSVLRLAVNHEQYF. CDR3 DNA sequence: TGTGCCTGGAGTGTACTAAGGCTAGCTGTCAACCACGAGCAGTACTTC.

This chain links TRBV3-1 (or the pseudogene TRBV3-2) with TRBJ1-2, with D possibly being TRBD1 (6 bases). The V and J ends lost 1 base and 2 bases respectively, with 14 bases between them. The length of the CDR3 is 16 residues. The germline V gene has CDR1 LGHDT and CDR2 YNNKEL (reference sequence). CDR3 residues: CASSQVGGGANYGYTF. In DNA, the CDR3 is TGTGCCAGCAGCCAAGTAGGCGGGGGCGCAAACTATGGCTACACCTTC.

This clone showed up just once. The CDR3 region has the DNA TGTGCCAGCAGTCGATACAGGAACACTGAAGCTTTCTTT. Translation gives CASSRYRNTEAFF. J is TRBJ1-1 and V is TRBV27; D is unresolved. Trimming took 5 bases from V and 1 from J, leaving 8 bases between them. Germline V gives CDR1 MNHEY, CDR2 SMNVEV (reference sequence). The CDR3 extends over 13 amino acids.

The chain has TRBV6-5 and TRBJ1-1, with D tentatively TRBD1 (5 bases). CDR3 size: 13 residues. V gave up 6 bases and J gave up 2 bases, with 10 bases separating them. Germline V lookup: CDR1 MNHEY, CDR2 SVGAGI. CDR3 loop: CASRAGGNTEAFF. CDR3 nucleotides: TGTGCCAGCAGGGCGGGGGGTAACACTGAAGCTTTCTTT.

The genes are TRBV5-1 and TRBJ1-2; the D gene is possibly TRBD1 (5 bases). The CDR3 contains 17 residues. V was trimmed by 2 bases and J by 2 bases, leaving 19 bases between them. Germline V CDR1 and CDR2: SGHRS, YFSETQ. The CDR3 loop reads CASSLDLDSLENYGYTF. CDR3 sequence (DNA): TGCGCCAGCAGCTTAGACTTAGACAGCCTAGAGAACTATGGCTACACCTTC.

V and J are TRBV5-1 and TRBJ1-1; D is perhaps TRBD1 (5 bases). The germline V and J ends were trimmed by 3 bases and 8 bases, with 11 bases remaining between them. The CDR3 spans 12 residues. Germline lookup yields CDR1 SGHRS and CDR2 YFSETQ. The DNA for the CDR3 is TGCGCCAGCAGCTCACCAGGGATAGAAGCTTTCTTT. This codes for CASSSPGIEAFF. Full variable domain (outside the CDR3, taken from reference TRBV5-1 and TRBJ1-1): KAGVTQTPRYLIKTRGQQVTLSCSPISGHRSVSWYQQTPGQGLQFLFEYFSETQRNKGNFPGRFSGRQFSNSRSEMNVSTLELGDSALYLCASSSPGIEAFFGQGTRLTVV.

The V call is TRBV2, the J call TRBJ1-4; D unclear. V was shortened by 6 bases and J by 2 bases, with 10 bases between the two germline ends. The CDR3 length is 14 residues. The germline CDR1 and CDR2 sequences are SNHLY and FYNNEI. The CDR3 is CASRVLRTNEKLFF. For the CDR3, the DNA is TGTGCCAGCAGGGTACTGCGGACTAATGAAAAACTGTTTTTT.

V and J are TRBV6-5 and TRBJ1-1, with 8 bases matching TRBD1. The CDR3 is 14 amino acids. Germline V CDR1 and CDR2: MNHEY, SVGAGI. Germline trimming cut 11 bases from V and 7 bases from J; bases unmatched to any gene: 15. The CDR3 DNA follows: TGTGCCTCAAACTACCCAGGGGGCGGTGGTGAAGCTTTCTTT. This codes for CASNYPGGGGEAFF.

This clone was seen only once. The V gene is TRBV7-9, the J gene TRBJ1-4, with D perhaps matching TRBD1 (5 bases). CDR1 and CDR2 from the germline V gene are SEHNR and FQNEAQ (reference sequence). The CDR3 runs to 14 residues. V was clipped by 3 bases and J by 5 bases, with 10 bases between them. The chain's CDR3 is CASSFGGRNEKLFF. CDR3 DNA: TGTGCCAGCAGCTTCGGGGGGAGGAATGAAAAACTGTTTTTT.

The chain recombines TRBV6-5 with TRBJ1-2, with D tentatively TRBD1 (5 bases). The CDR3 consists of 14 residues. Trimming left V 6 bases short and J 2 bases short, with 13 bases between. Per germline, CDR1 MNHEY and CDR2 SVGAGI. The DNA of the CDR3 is TGTGCCAGCAGGTCGGGACTGCTCAACTATGGCTACACCTTC. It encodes CASRSGLLNYGYTF.

The CDR3 protein is CASSARLADKYNEQFF. CDR3 DNA sequence: TGTGCCAGCAGTGCCAGACTAGCGGATAAATACAATGAGCAGTTCTTC. The chain is built from TRBV6-1 and TRBJ2-1; 9 bases align to TRBD2. The CDR3 loop spans 16 amino acids. Looked up from germline, CDR1 is MNHNS and CDR2 is SASEGT. The V segment lost 4 bases and the J segment 4 bases; nucleotides outside the gene matches: 8.

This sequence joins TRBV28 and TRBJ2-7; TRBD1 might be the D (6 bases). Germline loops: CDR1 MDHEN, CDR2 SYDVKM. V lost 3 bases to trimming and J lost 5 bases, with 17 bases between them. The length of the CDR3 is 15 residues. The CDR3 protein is CASSLPGHSGHEQYF. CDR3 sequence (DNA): TGTGCCAGCAGTTTGCCGGGACACTCAGGCCACGAGCAGTACTTC.

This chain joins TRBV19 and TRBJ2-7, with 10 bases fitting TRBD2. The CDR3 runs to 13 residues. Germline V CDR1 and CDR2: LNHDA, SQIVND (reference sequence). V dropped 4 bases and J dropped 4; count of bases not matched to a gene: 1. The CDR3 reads CASSKREGYEQYF. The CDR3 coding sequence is TGTGCCAGTAGTAAGCGGGAGGGTTACGAGCAGTACTTC.

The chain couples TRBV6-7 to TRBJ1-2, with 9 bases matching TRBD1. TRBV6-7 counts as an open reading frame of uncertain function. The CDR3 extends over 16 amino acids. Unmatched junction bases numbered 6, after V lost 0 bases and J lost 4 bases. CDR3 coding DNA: TGTGCCAGCAGTTACTCAGGGGGACAGGGCTTCTATGGCTACACCTTC. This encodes CASSYSGGQGFYGYTF.

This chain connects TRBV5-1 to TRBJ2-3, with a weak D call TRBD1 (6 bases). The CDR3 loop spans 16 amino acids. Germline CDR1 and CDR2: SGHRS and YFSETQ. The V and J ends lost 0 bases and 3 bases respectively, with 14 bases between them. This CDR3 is CASSLGGRGSTDTQYF. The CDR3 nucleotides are TGCGCCAGCAGCTTGGGTGGCAGGGGATCAACAGATACGCAGTATTTT. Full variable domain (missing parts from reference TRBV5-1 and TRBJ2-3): KAGVTQTPRYLIKTRGQQVTLSCSPISGHRSVSWYQQTPGQGLQFLFEYFSETQRNKGNFPGRFSGRQFSNSRSEMNVSTLELGDSALYLCASSLGGRGSTDTQYFGPGTRLTVL.

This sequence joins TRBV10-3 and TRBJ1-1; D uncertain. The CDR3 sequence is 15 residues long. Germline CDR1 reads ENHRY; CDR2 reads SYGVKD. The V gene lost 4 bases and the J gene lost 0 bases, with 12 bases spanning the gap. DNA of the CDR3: TGTGCCATCAGTGGGACGGGGAGTATGAACACTGAAGCTTTCTTT. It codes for CAISGTGSMNTEAFF.

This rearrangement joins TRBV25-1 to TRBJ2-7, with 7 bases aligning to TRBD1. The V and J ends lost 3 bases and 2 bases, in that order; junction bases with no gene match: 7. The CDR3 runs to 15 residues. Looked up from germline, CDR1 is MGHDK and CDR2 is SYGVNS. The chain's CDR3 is CASSDRDSQAYEQYF. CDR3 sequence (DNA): TGTGCCAGCAGTGATCGGGACAGTCAGGCCTACGAGCAGTACTTC.

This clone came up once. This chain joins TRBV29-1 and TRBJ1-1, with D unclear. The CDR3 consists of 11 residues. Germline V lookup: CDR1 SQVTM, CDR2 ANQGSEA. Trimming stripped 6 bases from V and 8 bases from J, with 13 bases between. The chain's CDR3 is CSVLAGGEAFF. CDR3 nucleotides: TGCAGCGTCCTCGCCGGCGGGGAAGCTTTCTTT.